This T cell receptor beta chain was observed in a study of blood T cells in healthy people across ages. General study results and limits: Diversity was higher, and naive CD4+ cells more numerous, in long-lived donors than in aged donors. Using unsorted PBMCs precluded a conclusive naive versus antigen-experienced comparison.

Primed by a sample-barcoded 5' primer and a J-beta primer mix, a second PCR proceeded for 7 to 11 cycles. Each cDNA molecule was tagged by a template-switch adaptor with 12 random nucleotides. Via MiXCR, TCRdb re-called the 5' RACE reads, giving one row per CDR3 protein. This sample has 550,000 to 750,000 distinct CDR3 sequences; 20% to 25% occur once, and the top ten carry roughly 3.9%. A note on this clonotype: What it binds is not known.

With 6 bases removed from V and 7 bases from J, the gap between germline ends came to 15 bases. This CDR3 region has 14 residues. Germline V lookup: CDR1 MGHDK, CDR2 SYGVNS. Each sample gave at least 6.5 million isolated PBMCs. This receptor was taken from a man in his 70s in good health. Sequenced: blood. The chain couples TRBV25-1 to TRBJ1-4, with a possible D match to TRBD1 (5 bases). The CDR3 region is CASRAGTRGEKLFF. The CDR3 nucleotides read TGTGCCAGCAGGGCCGGGACCAGAGGTGAAAAACTGTTTTTT.